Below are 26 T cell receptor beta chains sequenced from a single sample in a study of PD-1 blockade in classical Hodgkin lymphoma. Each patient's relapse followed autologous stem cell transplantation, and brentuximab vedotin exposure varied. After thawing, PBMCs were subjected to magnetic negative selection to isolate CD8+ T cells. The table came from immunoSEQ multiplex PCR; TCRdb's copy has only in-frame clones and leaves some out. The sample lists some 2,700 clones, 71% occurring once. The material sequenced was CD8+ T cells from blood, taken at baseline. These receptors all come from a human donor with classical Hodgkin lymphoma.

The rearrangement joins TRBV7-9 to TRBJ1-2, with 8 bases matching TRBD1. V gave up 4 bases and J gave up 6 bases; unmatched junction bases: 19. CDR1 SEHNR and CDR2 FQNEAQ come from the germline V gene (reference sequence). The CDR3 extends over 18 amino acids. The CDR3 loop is CASSSSNPLTGDRHGYTF. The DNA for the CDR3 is TGTGCCAGCAGCTCGTCAAATCCCTTGACAGGGGATCGTCATGGCTACACCTTC.

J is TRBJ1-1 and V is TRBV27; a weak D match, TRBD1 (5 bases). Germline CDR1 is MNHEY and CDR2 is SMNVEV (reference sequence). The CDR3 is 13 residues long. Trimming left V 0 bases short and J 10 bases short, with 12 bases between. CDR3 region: CASSLSRGIGAFF. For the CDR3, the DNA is TGTGCCAGCAGTTTATCACGGGGGATCGGAGCTTTCTTT.

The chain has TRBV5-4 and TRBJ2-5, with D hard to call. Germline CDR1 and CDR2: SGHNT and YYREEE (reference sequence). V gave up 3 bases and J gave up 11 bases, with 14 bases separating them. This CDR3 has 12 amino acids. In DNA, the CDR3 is TGTGCCAGCAGCTCGTCCAACCAAGAGCAGTACTTC. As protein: CASSSSNQEQYF.

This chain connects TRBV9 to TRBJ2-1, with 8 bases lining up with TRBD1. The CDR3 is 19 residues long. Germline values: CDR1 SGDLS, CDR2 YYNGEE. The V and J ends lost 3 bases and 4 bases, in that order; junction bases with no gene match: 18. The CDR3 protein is CASSGAQTLRGRGYNEQFF. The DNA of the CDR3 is TGTGCCAGCAGCGGAGCCCAAACACTCAGGGGGCGCGGGTACAATGAGCAGTTCTTC.

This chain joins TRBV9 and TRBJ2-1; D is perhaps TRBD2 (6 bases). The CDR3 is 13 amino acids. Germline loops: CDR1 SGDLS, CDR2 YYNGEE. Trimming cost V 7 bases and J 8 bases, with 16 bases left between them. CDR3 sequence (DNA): TGTGCCAGCGGGGGACTCCGAGGGGATGAGCAGTTCTTC. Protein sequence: CASGGLRGDEQFF.

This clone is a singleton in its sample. The CDR3 sequence is CASSQGGFGWETQYF. The CDR3 nucleotides are TGTGCCAGCAGCCAAGGGGGCTTTGGATGGGAGACCCAGTACTTC. This chain connects TRBV14 to TRBJ2-5, with D possibly being TRBD1 (5 bases). The CDR3 spans 15 residues. Germline lookup yields CDR1 SGHDN and CDR2 FVKESK. Trimming pared 1 base from V and 5 bases from J, leaving 14 bases between.

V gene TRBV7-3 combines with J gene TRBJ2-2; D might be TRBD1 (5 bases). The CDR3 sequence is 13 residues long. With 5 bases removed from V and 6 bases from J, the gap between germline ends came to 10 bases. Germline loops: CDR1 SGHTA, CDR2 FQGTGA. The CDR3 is CASSPPGSGELFF. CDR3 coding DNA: TGTGCCAGCAGCCCTCCAGGGTCCGGGGAGCTGTTTTTT. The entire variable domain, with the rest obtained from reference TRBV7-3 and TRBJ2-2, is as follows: GAGVSQTPSNKVTEKGKYVELRCDPISGHTALYWYRQSLGQGPEFLIYFQGTGAADDSGLPNDRFFAVRPEGSVSTLKIQRTERGDSAVYLCASSPPGSGELFFGEGSRLTVL.

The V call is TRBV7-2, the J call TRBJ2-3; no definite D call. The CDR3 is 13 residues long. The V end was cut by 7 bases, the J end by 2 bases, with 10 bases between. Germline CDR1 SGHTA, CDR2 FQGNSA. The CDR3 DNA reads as TGTGCCAGCACCCCGGGCTCCACAGATACGCAGTATTTT. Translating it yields CASTPGSTDTQYF.

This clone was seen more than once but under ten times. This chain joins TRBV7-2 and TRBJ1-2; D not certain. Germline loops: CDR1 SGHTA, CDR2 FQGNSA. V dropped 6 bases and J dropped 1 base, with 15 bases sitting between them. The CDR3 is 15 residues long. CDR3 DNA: TGTGCCAGCAGATCTACTGAGGCCATTAACTATGGCTACACCTTC. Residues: CASRSTEAINYGYTF.

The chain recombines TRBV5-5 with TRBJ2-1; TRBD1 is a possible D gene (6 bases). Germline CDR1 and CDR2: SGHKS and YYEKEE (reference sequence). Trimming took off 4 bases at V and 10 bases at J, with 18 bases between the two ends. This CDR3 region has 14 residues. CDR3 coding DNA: TGTGCCAGCAGCCAAGCACTCTACAGGGACGAGCAGTTCTTC. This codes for CASSQALYRDEQFF.

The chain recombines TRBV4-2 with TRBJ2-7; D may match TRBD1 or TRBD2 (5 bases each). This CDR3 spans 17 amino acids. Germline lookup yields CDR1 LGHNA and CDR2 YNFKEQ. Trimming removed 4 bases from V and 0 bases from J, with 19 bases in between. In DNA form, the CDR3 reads TGTGCCAGCAGCCCTAATTCCGGGACCGCGACCTCCTACGAGCAGTACTTC. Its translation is CASSPNSGTATSYEQYF.

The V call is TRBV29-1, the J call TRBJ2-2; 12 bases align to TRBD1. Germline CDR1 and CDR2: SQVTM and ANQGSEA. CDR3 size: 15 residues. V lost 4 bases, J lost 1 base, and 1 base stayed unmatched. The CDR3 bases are TGCAGCGTTGGGGACAGGGGGCAGAACACCGGGGAGCTGTTTTTT. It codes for CSVGDRGQNTGELFF.

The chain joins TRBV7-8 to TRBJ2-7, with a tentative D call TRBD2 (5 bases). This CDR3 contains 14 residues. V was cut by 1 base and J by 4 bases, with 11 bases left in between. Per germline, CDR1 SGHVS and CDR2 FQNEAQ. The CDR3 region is CASSLGSGRYEQYF. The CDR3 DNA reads TGTGCCAGCAGCTTAGGTTCGGGGAGATACGAGCAGTACTTC.

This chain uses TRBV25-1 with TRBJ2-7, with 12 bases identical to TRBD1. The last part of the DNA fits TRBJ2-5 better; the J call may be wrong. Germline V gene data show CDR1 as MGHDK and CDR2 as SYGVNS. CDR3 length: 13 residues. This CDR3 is CASGTGGAETQYF. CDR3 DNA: TGTGCCAGCGGGACAGGGGGCGCCGAGACCCAGTACTTC.

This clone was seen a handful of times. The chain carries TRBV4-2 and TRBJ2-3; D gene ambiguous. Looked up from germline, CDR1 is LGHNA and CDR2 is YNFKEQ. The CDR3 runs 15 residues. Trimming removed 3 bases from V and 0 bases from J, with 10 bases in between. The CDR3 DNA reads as TGTGCCAGCAGCCACCGTTGGGTTAGCACAGATACGCAGTATTTT. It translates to CASSHRWVSTDTQYF.

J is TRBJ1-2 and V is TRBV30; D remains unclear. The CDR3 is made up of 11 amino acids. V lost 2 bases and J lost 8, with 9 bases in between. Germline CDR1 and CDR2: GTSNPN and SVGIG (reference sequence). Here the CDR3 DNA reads TGTGCCTGGAGTCTTGAGAGAGGCTACACCTTC. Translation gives CAWSLERGYTF.

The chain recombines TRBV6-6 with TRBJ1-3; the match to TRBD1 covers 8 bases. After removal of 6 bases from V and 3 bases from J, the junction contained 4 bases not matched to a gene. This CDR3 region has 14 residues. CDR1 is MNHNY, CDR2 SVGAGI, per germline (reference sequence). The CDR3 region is CASRTGDGGNTIYF. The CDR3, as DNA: TGTGCCAGCAGGACAGGGGATGGTGGAAACACCATATATTTT.

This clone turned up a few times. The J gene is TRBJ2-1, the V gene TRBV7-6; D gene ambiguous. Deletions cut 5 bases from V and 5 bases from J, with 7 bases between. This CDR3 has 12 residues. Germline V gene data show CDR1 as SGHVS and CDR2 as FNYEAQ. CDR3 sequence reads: CASSGWDNEQFF. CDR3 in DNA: TGTGCCAGCAGCGGGTGGGACAATGAGCAGTTCTTC.

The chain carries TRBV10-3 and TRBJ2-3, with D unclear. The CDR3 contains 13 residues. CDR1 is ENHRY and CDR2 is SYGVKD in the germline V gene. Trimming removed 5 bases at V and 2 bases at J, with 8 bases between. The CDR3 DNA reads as TGTGCCATCAGTAACCTAAACACAGATACGCAGTATTTT. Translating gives CAISNLNTDTQYF.

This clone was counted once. CDR3 sequence: CASRRTRGTDTQYF. The CDR3 coding sequence is TGTGCCAGCAGAAGGACCAGGGGGACAGATACGCAGTATTTT. The chain is built from TRBV6-4 and TRBJ2-3; 7 bases match TRBD1. CDR3 length equals 14 residues. The ends lost 6 bases at V and 3 bases at J; junction bases unmatched: 6. CDR1 is MRHNA and CDR2 is SNTAGT in the germline V gene.

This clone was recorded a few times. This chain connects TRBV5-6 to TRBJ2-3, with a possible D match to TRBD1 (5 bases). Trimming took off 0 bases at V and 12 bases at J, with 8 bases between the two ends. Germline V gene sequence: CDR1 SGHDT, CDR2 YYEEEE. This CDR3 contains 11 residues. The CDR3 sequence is CASSLARAQYF. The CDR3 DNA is TGTGCCAGCAGCTTGGCCAGGGCCCAGTATTTT.

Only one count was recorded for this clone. CDR3 sequence reads: CASSQEGHQWEETQYF. As DNA, the CDR3 is TGTGCCAGCAGCCAAGAGGGACATCAATGGGAAGAGACCCAGTACTTC. The genes are TRBV4-2 and TRBJ2-5; possible D gene TRBD1, 6 bases. Germline CDR1 is LGHNA and CDR2 is YNFKEQ. The CDR3 sequence is 16 residues long. V was cut by 0 bases and J by 3 bases, with 14 bases left in between.

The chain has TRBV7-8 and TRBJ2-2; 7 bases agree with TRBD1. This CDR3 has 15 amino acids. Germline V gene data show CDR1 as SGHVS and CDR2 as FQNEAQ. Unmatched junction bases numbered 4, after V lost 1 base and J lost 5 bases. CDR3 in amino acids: CASSLGQGETGELFF. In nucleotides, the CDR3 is TGTGCCAGCAGCTTAGGGCAGGGGGAAACCGGGGAGCTGTTTTTT. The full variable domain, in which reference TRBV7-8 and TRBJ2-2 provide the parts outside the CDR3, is GAGVSQSPRYKVAKRGQDVALRCDPISGHVSLFWYQQALGQGPEFLTYFQNEAQLDKSGLPSDRFFAERPEGSVSTLKIQRTQQEDSAVYLCASSLGQGETGELFFGEGSRLTVL.

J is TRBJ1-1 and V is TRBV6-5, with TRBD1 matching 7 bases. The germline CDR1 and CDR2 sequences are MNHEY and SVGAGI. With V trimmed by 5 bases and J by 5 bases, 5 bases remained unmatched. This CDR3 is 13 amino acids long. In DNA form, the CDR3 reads TGTGCCAGCAGTCCACAGGGGTGGACTGAAGCTTTCTTT. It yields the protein CASSPQGWTEAFF.

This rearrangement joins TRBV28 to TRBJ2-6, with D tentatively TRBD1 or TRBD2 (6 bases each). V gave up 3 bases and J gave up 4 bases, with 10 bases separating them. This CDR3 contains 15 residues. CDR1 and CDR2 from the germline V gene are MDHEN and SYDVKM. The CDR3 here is CASSFRGVGANVLTF. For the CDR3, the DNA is TGTGCCAGCAGTTTTAGGGGGGTCGGGGCCAACGTCCTGACTTTC. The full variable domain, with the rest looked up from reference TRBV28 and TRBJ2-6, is DVKVTQSSRYLVKRTGEKVFLECVQDMDHENMFWYRQDPGLGLRLIYFSYDVKMKEKGDIPEGYSVSREKKERFSLILESASTNQTSMYLCASSFRGVGANVLTFGAGSRLTVL.

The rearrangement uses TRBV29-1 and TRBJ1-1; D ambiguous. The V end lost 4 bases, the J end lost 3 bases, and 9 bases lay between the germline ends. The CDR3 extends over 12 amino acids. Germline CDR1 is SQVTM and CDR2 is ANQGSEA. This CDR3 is CSVVSGYTEAFF. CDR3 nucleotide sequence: TGCAGCGTTGTTAGTGGGTACACTGAAGCTTTCTTT.